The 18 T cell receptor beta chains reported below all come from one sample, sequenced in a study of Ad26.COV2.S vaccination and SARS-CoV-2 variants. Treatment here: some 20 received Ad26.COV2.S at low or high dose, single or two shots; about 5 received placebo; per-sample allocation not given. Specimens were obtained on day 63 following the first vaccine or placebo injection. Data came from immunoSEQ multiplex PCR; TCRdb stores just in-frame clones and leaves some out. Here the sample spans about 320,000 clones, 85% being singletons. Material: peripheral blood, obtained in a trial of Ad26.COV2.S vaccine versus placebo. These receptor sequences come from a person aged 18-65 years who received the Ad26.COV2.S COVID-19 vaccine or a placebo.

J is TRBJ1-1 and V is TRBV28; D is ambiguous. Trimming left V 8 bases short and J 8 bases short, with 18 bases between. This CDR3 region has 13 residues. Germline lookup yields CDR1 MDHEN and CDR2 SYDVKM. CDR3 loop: CASGPRLVLEAFF. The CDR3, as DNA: TGTGCCAGCGGCCCTCGACTCGTTTTGGAAGCTTTCTTT.

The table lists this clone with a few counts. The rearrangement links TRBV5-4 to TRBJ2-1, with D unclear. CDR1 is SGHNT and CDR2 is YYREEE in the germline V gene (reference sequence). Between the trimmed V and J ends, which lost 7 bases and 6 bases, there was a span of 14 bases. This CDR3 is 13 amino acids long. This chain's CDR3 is CASGKLTGNEQFF. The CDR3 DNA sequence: TGTGCCAGCGGAAAATTAACTGGCAATGAGCAGTTCTTC.

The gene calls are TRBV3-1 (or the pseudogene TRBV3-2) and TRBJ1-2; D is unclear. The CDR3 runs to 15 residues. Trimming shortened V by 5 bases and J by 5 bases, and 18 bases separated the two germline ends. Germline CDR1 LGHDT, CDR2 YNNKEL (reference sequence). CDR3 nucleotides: TGTGCCAGCAGCTTGGGCGCAGTAGAAGGGTATGGCTACACCTTC. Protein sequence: CASSLGAVEGYGYTF.

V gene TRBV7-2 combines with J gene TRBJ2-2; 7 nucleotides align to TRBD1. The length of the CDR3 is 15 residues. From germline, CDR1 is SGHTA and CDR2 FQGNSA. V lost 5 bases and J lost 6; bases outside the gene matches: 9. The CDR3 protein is CASSPKNRGAGELFF. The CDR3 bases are TGTGCCAGCAGCCCAAAAAACAGGGGAGCCGGGGAGCTGTTTTTT.

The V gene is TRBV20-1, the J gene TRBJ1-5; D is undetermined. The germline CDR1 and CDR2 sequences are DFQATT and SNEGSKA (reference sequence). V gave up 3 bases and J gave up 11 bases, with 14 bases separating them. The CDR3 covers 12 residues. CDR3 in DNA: TGCAGTGCTAGTAGCACCTCCCTAGCCCAGCATTTT. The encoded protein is CSASSTSLAQHF.

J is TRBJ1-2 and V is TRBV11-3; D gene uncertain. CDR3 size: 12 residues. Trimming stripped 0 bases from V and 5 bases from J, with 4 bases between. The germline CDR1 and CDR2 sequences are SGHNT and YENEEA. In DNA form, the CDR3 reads TGTGCCAGCAGCTTAGAGGGTTATGGCTACACCTTC. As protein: CASSLEGYGYTF.

CDR3 in amino acids: CASSSRGLNYGYTF. Written as DNA, the CDR3 is TGTGCCAGCAGCTCAAGGGGTCTTAACTATGGCTACACCTTC. V usage is TRBV11-2 and J usage is TRBJ1-2; a possible D gene is TRBD1 (5 bases). CDR3 size: 14 residues. Germline V gene data show CDR1 as SGHAT and CDR2 as FQNNGV. V was trimmed by 4 bases and J by 1 base, leaving 10 bases between them.

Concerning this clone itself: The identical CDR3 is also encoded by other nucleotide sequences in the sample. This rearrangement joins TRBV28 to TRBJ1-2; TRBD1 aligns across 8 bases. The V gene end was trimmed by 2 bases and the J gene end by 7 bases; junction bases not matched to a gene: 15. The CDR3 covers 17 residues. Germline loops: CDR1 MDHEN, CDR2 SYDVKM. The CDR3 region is CASSLEGGGRGQGGYTF. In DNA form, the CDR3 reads TGTGCCAGCAGTTTAGAGGGCGGGGGCAGGGGGCAGGGTGGCTACACCTTC.

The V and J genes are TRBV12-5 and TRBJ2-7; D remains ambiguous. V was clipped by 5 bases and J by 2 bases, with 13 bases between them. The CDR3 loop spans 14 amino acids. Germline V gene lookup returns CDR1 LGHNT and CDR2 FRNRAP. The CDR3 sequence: CASGARVSAYEQYF. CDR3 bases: TGTGCTAGTGGTGCCCGGGTCTCTGCCTACGAGCAGTACTTC.

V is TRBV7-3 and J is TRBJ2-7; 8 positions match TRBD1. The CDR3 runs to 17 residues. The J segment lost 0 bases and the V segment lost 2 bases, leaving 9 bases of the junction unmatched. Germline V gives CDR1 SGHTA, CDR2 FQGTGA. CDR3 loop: CASSLWKTGTGSYEQYF. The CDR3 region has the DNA TGTGCCAGCAGCTTATGGAAGACCGGGACAGGCTCCTACGAGCAGTACTTC.

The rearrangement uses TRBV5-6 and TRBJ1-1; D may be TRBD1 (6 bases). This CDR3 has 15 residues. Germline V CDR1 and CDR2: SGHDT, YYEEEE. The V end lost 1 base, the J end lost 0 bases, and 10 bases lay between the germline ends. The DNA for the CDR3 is TGTGCCAGCAGCTTGAGGGGGGGAATGAACACTGAAGCTTTCTTT. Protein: CASSLRGGMNTEAFF.

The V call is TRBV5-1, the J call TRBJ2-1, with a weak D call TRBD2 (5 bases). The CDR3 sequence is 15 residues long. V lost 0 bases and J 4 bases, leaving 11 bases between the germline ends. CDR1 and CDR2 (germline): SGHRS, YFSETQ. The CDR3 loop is CASSLDDGKYNEQFF. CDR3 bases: TGCGCCAGCAGCTTGGATGACGGGAAATACAATGAGCAGTTCTTC.

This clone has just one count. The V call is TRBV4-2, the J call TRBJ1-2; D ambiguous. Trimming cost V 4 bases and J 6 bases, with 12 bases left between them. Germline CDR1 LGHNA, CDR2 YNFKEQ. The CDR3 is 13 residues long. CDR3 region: CASSPLGAHGYTF. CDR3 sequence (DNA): TGTGCCAGCAGCCCTCTGGGAGCCCATGGCTACACCTTC.

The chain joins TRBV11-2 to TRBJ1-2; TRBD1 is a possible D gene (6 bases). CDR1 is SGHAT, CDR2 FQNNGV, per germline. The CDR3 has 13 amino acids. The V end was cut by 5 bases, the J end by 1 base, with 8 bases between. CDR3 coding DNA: TGTGCCAGCAGCCCGGGACATAACTATGGCTACACCTTC. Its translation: CASSPGHNYGYTF.

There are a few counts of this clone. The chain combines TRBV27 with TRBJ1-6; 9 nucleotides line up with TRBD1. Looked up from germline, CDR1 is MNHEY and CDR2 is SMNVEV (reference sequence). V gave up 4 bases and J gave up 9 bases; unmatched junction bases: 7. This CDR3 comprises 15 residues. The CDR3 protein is CASSSPGTGSSPLHF. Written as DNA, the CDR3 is TGTGCCAGCAGTTCTCCCGGGACAGGGAGTTCACCCCTCCACTTT.

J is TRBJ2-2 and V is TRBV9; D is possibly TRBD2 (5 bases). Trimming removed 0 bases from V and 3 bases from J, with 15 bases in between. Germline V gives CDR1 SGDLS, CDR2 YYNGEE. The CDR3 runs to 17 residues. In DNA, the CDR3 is TGTGCCAGCAGCGTAGCTACTCGGGGTAGATACACCGGGGAGCTGTTTTTT. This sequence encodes CASSVATRGRYTGELFF.

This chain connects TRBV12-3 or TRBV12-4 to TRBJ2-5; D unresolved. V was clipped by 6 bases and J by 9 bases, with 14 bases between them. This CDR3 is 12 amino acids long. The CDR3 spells CASSPNINAQYF. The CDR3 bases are TGTGCCAGCAGCCCCAATATAAATGCCCAGTACTTC.

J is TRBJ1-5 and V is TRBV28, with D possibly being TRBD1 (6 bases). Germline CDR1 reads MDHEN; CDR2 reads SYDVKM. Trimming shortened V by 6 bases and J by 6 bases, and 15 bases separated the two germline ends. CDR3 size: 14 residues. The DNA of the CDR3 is TGTGCCAGCAGAAGTCGGGCAGGGGCTCAGCCCCAGCATTTT. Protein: CASRSRAGAQPQHF.